The entry below describes one T cell receptor (beta chain). Its specificity is unknown. From germline, CDR1 is MDHEN and CDR2 SYDVKM. CDR3 length: 16 residues. V was pared by 2 bases and J by 8 bases, with 12 bases of the junction left unmatched. Healthy donors had no documented immune events, such as infections, while sampled. The data were obtained in a study of identifying expanded T cells in peripheral blood. Findings and caveats of the study: Across healthy donors, higher total template counts meant significantly greater roughly two-week count variance. Over approximately two and four weeks, about 15 and 18 clones changed, versus roughly 1.2 between replicates.

This table comes from immunoSEQ multiplex PCR, and its TCRdb copy is limited to in-frame clones, with some not included. The repertoire consists of roughly 82,000 clones, with 84% occurring once and the leading ten covering roughly 18%. Sequencing was done on a sample of blood. The receptor was derived from a person between 18 and 69 years old in good health. The V call is TRBV28, the J call TRBJ2-1, with TRBD2 identical over 7 bases. The chain's CDR3 is CASSLGGGGSRDEQFF. The CDR3 nucleotides read TGTGCCAGCAGTTTAGGAGGTGGCGGGAGTAGAGATGAGCAGTTCTTC.